This T cell receptor (beta chain) is drawn from a study of cytomegalovirus exposure and HLA in healthy donors. With regard to this clone: Its antigen is not known.

The study ran its PCR with 60 Vbeta and 13 Jbeta primers. Only in-frame clones appear in the TCRdb table, and some are missing; sequencing was by immunoSEQ multiplex PCR. The table for this sample gives approximately 140,000 clones. With 0 bases clipped from V and 2 bases from J, the junction kept 6 bases outside the gene matches. Germline V gene data show CDR1 as MNHNS and CDR2 as SASEGT. This CDR3 comprises 17 residues. Whole-study findings and limits: It was reported that the classifier diagnosed cytomegalovirus status with high specificity and sensitivity in both the original and validation cohorts. Per published accounts, TCR beta sequences correctly predicted the HLA-A and HLA-B alleles of most subjects.

Among the donors, all were healthy bone marrow donors. Unrecorded immune exposure was likely among donors, who were nominally healthy when sampled. What was sequenced was PBMCs. The rearrangement links TRBV6-1 to TRBJ2-3, with 9 bases that match TRBD2. The sequence derives from a woman between 45 and 65 years old in good health and CMV-seronegative. This chain's CDR3 is CASSEAPLAGNTDTQYF. In DNA form, the CDR3 reads TGTGCCAGCAGTGAAGCACCCCTAGCGGGGAACACAGATACGCAGTATTTT.